Listed here are 26 T cell receptor beta chains from one sample, sequenced in a study of blood T cell repertoires in COVID-19. Some clones are missing from TCRdb's copy, which holds only in-frame ones; the method was immunoSEQ multiplex PCR. The repertoire holds approximately 60,000 clones, with less than 85% as singletons. The sequenced material came from peripheral blood. Every receptor here comes from a man aged 60-69 years with acute or convalescent COVID-19.

The chain recombines TRBV5-1 with TRBJ1-1; 8 nucleotides align to TRBD1. Losses at the gene ends were 4 bases for V and 2 bases for J; bases not matched to a gene: 7. CDR1 is SGHRS and CDR2 is YFSETQ in the germline V gene. CDR3 length: 15 amino acids. The CDR3 reads CASSKTDRENTEAFF. The CDR3 nucleotides read TGCGCCAGCAGCAAAACGGACAGGGAAAACACTGAAGCTTTCTTT.

This clone came up once. The J gene is TRBJ1-1, the V gene TRBV3-1 (or the pseudogene TRBV3-2), with D hard to call. V was pared by 1 base and J by 6 bases, with 6 bases between. This CDR3 spans 12 amino acids. Per the germline V gene, CDR1 is LGHDT and CDR2 is YNNKEL (reference sequence). The CDR3 loop is CASSQGRAEAFF. The CDR3 DNA reads TGTGCCAGCAGCCAAGGACGGGCTGAAGCTTTCTTT.

The chain uses TRBV20-1 and TRBJ2-1, with 7 bases fitting TRBD2. This CDR3 has 16 amino acids. The germline V gene has CDR1 DFQATT and CDR2 SNEGSKA (reference sequence). V trimming: 3 bases; J trimming: 7 bases; junction bases outside the gene matches: 15. CDR3 sequence (DNA): TGCAGTGCTAGTGAGGGGAGGACTAGGGACGAGAATGAGCAGTTCTTC. Translated, it gives CSASEGRTRDENEQFF.

The table lists this clone with a few counts. The CDR3 nucleotides read TGCAGCGTTGAATGGGAGCGGGAGGGCGGGGAGCAGTACTTC. This gives the protein CSVEWEREGGEQYF. V and J are TRBV29-1 and TRBJ2-7, with 10 bases that match TRBD2. The CDR3 totals 14 residues. Germline V gene data show CDR1 as SQVTM and CDR2 as ANQGSEA. V lost 2 bases to trimming and J lost 7 bases; unmatched junction nucleotides: 8.

CDR3 protein: CAWGRAGLTGELFF. DNA for the CDR3: TGTGCCTGGGGGCGGGCGGGACTCACCGGGGAGCTGTTTTTT. The chain links TRBV30 to TRBJ2-2, with D possibly being TRBD2 (6 bases). CDR1 is GTSNPN, CDR2 SVGIG, per germline (reference sequence). This CDR3 is built from 14 residues. V lost 5 bases to trimming and J lost 4 bases, with 14 bases between them.

The J gene is TRBJ2-3, the V gene TRBV9, with D hard to call. CDR1 is SGDLS, CDR2 YYNGEE, per germline. V gave up 0 bases and J gave up 3 bases, with 11 bases separating them. The CDR3 sequence is 15 residues long. The CDR3, as DNA: TGTGCCAGCAGCGTAGGTAGTCCACTGACAGATACGCAGTATTTT. Translated: CASSVGSPLTDTQYF.

The J gene is TRBJ2-7, the V gene TRBV24-1; 11 bases line up with TRBD2. From germline, CDR1 is KGHDR and CDR2 SFDVKD. The trim removed 3 bases at V and 1 base at J, leaving 10 bases unmatched. This CDR3 is built from 18 residues. The CDR3 region has the DNA TGTGCCACCAGTGATCACCGACTAGCGGGAAGATTATCCTACGAGCAGTACTTC. Amino acids: CATSDHRLAGRLSYEQYF.

The rearrangement joins TRBV9 to TRBJ2-7, with D perhaps TRBD1 (6 bases). The CDR3 extends over 14 amino acids. Germline-derived CDR1 and CDR2 are SGDLS and YYNGEE. V shed 3 bases and J shed 3 bases, with 13 bases lying between them. CDR3 amino acids: CASSGGTGFYEQYF. The DNA of the CDR3 is TGTGCCAGCAGCGGGGGAACAGGGTTCTACGAGCAGTACTTC. Using reference TRBV9 and TRBJ2-7 for the parts outside the CDR3, the full variable domain is DSGVTQTPKHLITATGQRVTLRCSPRSGDLSVYWYQQSLDQGLQFLIQYYNGEERAKGNILERFSAQQFPDLHSELNLSSLELGDSALYFCASSGGTGFYEQYFGPGTRLTVT.

This clone was found a few times. The chain employs TRBV7-2 and TRBJ2-5, with D unresolved. V lost 3 bases, J lost 0 bases, and 5 bases lay in between. Per the germline V gene, CDR1 is SGHTA and CDR2 is FQGNSA. This CDR3 region has 13 residues. The CDR3 loop is CASSFTYQETQYF. The CDR3 DNA is TGTGCCAGCAGCTTCACTTACCAAGAGACCCAGTACTTC.

The rearrangement joins TRBV9 to TRBJ2-1; D is possibly TRBD2 (6 bases). V was pared by 7 bases and J by 8 bases, with 19 bases between. The CDR3 spans 14 residues. CDR1 and CDR2 from the germline V gene are SGDLS and YYNGEE. CDR3 nucleotides: TGTGCCAGCGGTATAGGGGAGGTATTCGATGAGCAGTTCTTC. Translated: CASGIGEVFDEQFF.

CDR3 coding DNA: TGTGCCAGCAGCATGAATGCAGCCTACGAGCAGTACTTC. As protein: CASSMNAAYEQYF. V gene TRBV3-1 (or the pseudogene TRBV3-2) combines with J gene TRBJ2-7; D ambiguous. The germline V gene encodes CDR1 LGHDT and CDR2 YNNKEL (reference sequence). The CDR3 has 13 residues. V lost 5 bases and J lost 2, with 10 bases in between.

The chain is built from TRBV5-1 and TRBJ1-2; maybe TRBD1 (5 bases). The CDR3 covers 15 residues. The germline V gene encodes CDR1 SGHRS and CDR2 YFSETQ. Trimming cost V 0 bases and J 6 bases, with 15 bases left between them. The CDR3, as DNA: TGCGCCAGCAGCTTGGGCCGTTTGGGGGAGGATGGCTACACCTTC. This translates into CASSLGRLGEDGYTF.

The V call is TRBV2, the J call TRBJ1-2, with 7 bases identical to TRBD1. In germline, CDR1 is SNHLY, CDR2 FYNNEI. CDR3 length: 13 amino acids. V lost 5 bases, J lost 4 bases, and 4 bases stayed unmatched. CDR3 amino acids: CASSRDSSYGYTF. In DNA, the CDR3 is TGTGCCAGCAGTAGGGACAGCTCCTATGGCTACACCTTC.

This clone was seen once. The gene calls are TRBV28 and TRBJ1-1; 9 bases are shared with TRBD1. Per the germline V gene, CDR1 is MDHEN and CDR2 is SYDVKM. V was pared by 4 bases and J by 4 bases, with 13 bases of the junction left unmatched. The CDR3 totals 17 residues. Here the CDR3 DNA reads TGTGCCAGCAGTTCCCTTGCCGGGACAGGGTATGGCACTGAAGCTTTCTTT. It translates to CASSSLAGTGYGTEAFF. Full variable domain (remainder filled in from reference TRBV28 and TRBJ1-1): DVKVTQSSRYLVKRTGEKVFLECVQDMDHENMFWYRQDPGLGLRLIYFSYDVKMKEKGDIPEGYSVSREKKERFSLILESASTNQTSMYLCASSSLAGTGYGTEAFFGQGTRLTVV.

The chain joins TRBV10-3 to TRBJ2-3, with 9 bases identical to TRBD2. The CDR3 runs 15 residues. Germline V lookup: CDR1 ENHRY, CDR2 SYGVKD. V lost 4 bases and J lost 4; bases outside the gene matches: 6. The CDR3 DNA follows: TGTGCCATCAGTGGTAGCGGGAGCGGCGCAGATACGCAGTATTTT. Translated: CAISGSGSGADTQYF.

The J gene is TRBJ2-7, the V gene TRBV9; the D is unclear. CDR3 length: 14 residues. V was clipped by 4 bases and J by 1 base, with 12 bases between them. The germline V gene encodes CDR1 SGDLS and CDR2 YYNGEE. The CDR3 here is CASSPTLVSYEQYF. CDR3 in DNA: TGTGCCAGCAGCCCAACCCTAGTTTCCTACGAGCAGTACTTC.

The CDR3 sequence: CASSGRLAASNNEQFF. In nucleotides, the CDR3 is TGTGCCAGCAGTGGGCGACTAGCGGCAAGTAACAATGAGCAGTTCTTC. The rearrangement links TRBV27 to TRBJ2-1; 9 positions agree with TRBD2. V was pared by 5 bases and J by 5 bases, with 10 bases of the junction left unmatched. Germline V gene sequence: CDR1 MNHEY, CDR2 SMNVEV (reference sequence). The CDR3 has 16 residues.

The rearrangement joins TRBV19 to TRBJ1-2, with TRBD1 matching 9 bases. CDR1 LNHDA and CDR2 SQIVND come from the germline V gene (reference sequence). The CDR3 is 15 amino acids. The V and J ends lost 2 bases and 3 bases, in that order; junction bases with no gene match: 4. The CDR3 DNA reads as TGTGCCAGTAGTATAACGGGACAGGGCCACTATGGCTACACCTTC. Translation: CASSITGQGHYGYTF.

The rearrangement links TRBV6-4 to TRBJ2-7, with D perhaps TRBD1 (6 bases). The V end was cut by 7 bases, the J end by 1 base, with 29 bases between. CDR1 is MRHNA, CDR2 SNTAGT, per germline. The CDR3 is made up of 19 amino acids. CDR3 residues: CASNIRRDKPPLGSYEQYF. The DNA of the CDR3 is TGTGCCAGCAACATCCGCCGGGACAAACCTCCCCTCGGGTCCTACGAGCAGTACTTC.

The sample holds many counts of this clone. The chain links TRBV3-1 (or the pseudogene TRBV3-2) to TRBJ2-7, with D unclear. The CDR3 covers 11 residues. V shed 1 base and J shed 5 bases, with 3 bases lying between them. Germline CDR1 and CDR2: LGHDT and YNNKEL (reference sequence). The CDR3: CASSQVNEQYF. In DNA form, the CDR3 reads TGTGCCAGCAGCCAAGTAAACGAGCAGTACTTC.

V usage is TRBV30 and J usage is TRBJ2-1, with 15 nucleotides matching TRBD2. The J segment lost 6 bases and the V segment lost 5 bases, leaving 11 bases of the junction unmatched. The CDR3 extends over 17 amino acids. CDR1 is GTSNPN, CDR2 SVGIG, per germline (reference sequence). In nucleotides, the CDR3 is TGTGCCTGGTCCGGACTAGCGGGAGGGCCTGTAGTCAATGAGCAGTTCTTC. Protein product: CAWSGLAGGPVVNEQFF.

This chain links TRBV11-2 with TRBJ2-7; perhaps TRBD2 as D (5 bases). The CDR3 spans 14 residues. Germline-derived CDR1 and CDR2 are SGHAT and FQNNGV. Trimming took 0 bases from V and 5 from J, leaving 11 bases between them. CDR3 DNA: TGTGCCAGCAGCTTAGAATTGGGGAGCCACGAGCAGTACTTC. This encodes CASSLELGSHEQYF.

This clone was picked up one time. The genes are TRBV6-5 and TRBJ2-7; 12 nucleotides line up with TRBD1. J gave up 5 bases and V 2 bases, and 1 base lay outside the gene matches. Germline loops: CDR1 MNHEY, CDR2 SVGAGI. The CDR3 runs 14 residues. The CDR3 loop is CASSYGTGGDEQYF. The CDR3 coding sequence is TGTGCCAGCAGTTACGGGACAGGGGGCGACGAGCAGTACTTC.

The genes are TRBV11-2 and TRBJ2-2; a weak D match, TRBD1 (5 bases). The ends were cut back, 1 base at V and 4 bases at J, with 16 bases in the middle. CDR1 SGHAT and CDR2 FQNNGV come from the germline V gene. The CDR3 is made up of 17 amino acids. CDR3 protein: CASSLGGSAGITGELFF. CDR3 DNA sequence: TGTGCCAGCAGCTTAGGAGGCTCGGCAGGGATCACCGGGGAGCTGTTTTTT. Drawing the rest from reference TRBV11-2 and TRBJ2-2, the complete variable domain is EAGVAQSPRYKIIEKRQSVAFWCNPISGHATLYWYQQILGQGPKLLIQFQNNGVVDDSQLPKDRFSAERLKGVDSTLKIQPAKLEDSAVYLCASSLGGSAGITGELFFGEGSRLTVL.

J is TRBJ2-3 and V is TRBV11-2; unclear D gene. Per the germline V gene, CDR1 is SGHAT and CDR2 is FQNNGV. The V and J ends lost 0 bases and 6 bases respectively, with 7 bases between them. The length of the CDR3 is 13 residues. CDR3: CASSLDLMDTQYF. CDR3 coding DNA: TGTGCCAGCAGCTTAGACCTAATGGATACGCAGTATTTT.

The sample holds one count of this clone. The V call is TRBV21-1, the J call TRBJ1-1; the table's D call, TRBD1, has no DNA check behind it. TRBV21-1 is a pseudogene segment. This CDR3 region has 17 residues. As DNA, the CDR3 is TGTGCCAGCAGCAAAGTTGGGGCAGACCGAGGTGAATCTGAAGCTTTCTTT. This translates into CASSKVGADRGESEAFF.